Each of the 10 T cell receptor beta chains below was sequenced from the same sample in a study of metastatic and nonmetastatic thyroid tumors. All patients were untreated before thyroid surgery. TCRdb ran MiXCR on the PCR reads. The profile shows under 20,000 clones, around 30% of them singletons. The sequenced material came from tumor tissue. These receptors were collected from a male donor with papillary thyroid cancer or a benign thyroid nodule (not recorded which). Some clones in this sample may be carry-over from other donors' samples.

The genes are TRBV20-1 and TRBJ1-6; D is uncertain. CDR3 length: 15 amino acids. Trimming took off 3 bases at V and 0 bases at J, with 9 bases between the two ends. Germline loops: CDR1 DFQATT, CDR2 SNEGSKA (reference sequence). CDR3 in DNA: TGCAGTGCTAGTTTTCTGGACTCCTATAATTCACCCCTCCACTTT. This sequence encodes CSASFLDSYNSPLHF.

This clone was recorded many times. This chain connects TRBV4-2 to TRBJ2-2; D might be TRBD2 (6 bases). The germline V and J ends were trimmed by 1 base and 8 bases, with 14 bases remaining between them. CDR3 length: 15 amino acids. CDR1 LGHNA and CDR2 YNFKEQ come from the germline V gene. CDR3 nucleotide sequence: TGTGCCAGCAGCCAAGGCCCTATGGCGGGAGGGGAGCTGTTTTTT. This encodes CASSQGPMAGGELFF.

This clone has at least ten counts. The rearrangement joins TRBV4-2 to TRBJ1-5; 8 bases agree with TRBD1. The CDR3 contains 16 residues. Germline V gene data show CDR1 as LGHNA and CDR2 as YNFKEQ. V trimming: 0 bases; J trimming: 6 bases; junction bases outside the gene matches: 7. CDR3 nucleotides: TGTGCCAGCAGCCAAGATTGGGGACAGGTCGGTCAGCCCCAGCATTTT. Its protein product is CASSQDWGQVGQPQHF.

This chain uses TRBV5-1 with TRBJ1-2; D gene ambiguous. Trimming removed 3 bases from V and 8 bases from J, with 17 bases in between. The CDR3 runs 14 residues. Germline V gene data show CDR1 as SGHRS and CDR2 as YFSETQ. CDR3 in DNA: TGCGCCAGCAGCTGGAAGGGTCTAACGGCCGGCTACACCTTC. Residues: CASSWKGLTAGYTF.

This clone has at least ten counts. CDR3 loop: CASSLNSGGAWNEQFF. Here the CDR3 DNA reads TGTGCCAGCAGCTTGAATAGCGGGGGGGCCTGGAATGAGCAGTTCTTC. The V gene is TRBV7-2, the J gene TRBJ2-1, with TRBD2 matching 11 bases. V dropped 3 bases and J dropped 7; count of bases not matched to a gene: 8. The CDR3 runs to 16 residues. Per the germline V gene, CDR1 is SGHTA and CDR2 is FQGNSA. Full variable domain (outside the CDR3, taken from reference TRBV7-2 and TRBJ2-1): GAGVSQSPSNKVTEKGKDVELRCDPISGHTALYWYRQSLGQGLEFLIYFQGNSAPDKSGLPSDRFSAERTGGSVSTLTIQRTQQEDSAVYLCASSLNSGGAWNEQFFGPGTRLTVL.

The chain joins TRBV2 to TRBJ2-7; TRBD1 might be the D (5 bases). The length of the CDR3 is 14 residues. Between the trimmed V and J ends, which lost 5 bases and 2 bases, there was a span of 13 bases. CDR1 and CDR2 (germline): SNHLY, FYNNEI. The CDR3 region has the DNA TGTGCCAGCAGTTCCCAGGGTTCTGCCTACGAGCAGTACTTC. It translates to CASSSQGSAYEQYF.

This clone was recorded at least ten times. CDR3 DNA: TGTGCCACCATCAAGACAGGGCGCAGCGGCTACGAGCAGTACTTC. Translated, it gives CATIKTGRSGYEQYF. The J gene is TRBJ2-7, the V gene TRBV15, with 7 bases that match TRBD1. Trimming cost V 7 bases and J 3 bases; bases outside gene matches: 12. The CDR3 is made up of 15 amino acids. The germline gives CDR1 LNHNV, CDR2 YYDKDF (reference sequence).

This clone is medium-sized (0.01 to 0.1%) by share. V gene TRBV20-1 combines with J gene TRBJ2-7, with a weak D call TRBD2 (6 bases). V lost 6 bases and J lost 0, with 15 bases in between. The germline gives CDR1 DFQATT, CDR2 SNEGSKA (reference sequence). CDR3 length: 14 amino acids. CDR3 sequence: CSAPRRGSSYEQYF. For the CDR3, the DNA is TGCAGTGCCCCCCGACGGGGGAGCTCCTACGAGCAGTACTTC.

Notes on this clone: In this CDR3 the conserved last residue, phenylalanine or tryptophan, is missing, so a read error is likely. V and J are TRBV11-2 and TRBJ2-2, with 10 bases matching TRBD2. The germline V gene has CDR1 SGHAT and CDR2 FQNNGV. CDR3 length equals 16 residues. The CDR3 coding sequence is TGTGGCAGCAGCCAGAAAGCGGGAGGGACGACCGGGGAGCTGTTTTAT. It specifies CGSSQKAGGTTGELFY.

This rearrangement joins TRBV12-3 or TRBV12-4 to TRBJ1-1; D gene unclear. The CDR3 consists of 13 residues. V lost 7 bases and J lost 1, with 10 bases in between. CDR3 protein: CASTTRQNTEAFF. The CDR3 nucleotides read TGTGCCAGCACCACCCGACAGAACACTGAAGCTTTCTTT.